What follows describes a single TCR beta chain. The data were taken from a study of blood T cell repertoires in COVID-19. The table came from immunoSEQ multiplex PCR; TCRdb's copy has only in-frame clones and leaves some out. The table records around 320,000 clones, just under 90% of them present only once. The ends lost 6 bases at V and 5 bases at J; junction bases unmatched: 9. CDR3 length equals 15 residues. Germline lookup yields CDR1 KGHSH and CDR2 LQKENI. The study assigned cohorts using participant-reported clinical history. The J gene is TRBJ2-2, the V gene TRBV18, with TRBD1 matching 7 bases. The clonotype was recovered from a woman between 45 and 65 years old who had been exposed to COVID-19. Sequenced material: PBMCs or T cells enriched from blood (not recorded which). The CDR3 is CASSTGISLTGELFF. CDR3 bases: TGTGCCAGCTCGACAGGGATAAGTTTGACCGGGGAGCTGTTTTTT.